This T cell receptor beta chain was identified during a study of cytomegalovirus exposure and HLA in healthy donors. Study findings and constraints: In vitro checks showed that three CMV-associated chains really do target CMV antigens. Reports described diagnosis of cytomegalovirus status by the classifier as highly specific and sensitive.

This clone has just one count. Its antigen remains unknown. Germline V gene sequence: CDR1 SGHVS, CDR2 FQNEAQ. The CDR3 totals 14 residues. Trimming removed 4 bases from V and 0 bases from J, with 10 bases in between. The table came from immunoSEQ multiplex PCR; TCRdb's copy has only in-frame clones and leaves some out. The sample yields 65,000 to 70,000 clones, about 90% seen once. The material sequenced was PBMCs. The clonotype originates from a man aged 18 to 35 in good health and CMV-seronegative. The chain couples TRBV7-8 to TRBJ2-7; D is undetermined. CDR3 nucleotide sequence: TGTGCCAGCAGCTCCCACTACTACTCCTACGAGCAGTACTTC. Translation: CASSSHYYSYEQYF.